The clone carrying this TCR beta chain appeared many times. Antigen unknown. The data were obtained in a study of T cells after posttransplantation cyclophosphamide. Study-level findings and limits: Later blood repertoires were often dominated by clones from the donor CD8+ memory compartment.

Germline V lookup: CDR1 MDHEN, CDR2 SYDVKM. V lost 6 bases to trimming and J lost 6 bases; unmatched junction nucleotides: 13. The CDR3 consists of 16 residues. Cyclophosphamide on days +3 and +4 followed busulfan-fludarabine conditioning and a marrow graft. Method: immunoSEQ multiplex PCR; TCRdb's copy keeps in-frame clones and lacks some. Listed for the sample are approximately 15,000 clones, none seen a single time. The TCR originated in a female patient younger than 45 who received an allogeneic stem cell transplant from a related donor, was CMV-positive, and had no GVHD. The graft donor may be the source of some T cells. This material consisted of PBMCs, taken after allogeneic stem cell transplant with posttransplant cyclophosphamide. This rearrangement joins TRBV28 to TRBJ1-5, with 8 positions matching TRBD1. The CDR3 protein is CASSSPGTGKFQPQHF. CDR3 DNA sequence: TGTGCCAGCAGCTCGCCCGGGACAGGCAAGTTTCAGCCCCAGCATTTT.